This T cell receptor beta chain stems from a study of cytomegalovirus exposure and HLA in healthy donors. The germline V and J ends were trimmed by 2 bases and 6 bases, with 17 bases remaining between them. CDR1 is SNHLY and CDR2 is FYNNEI in the germline V gene. The CDR3 is 16 amino acids. The PCR employed 60 Vbeta primers together with 13 Jbeta primers. The repertoire was sequenced with immunoSEQ multiplex PCR; TCRdb's copy has only in-frame clones and lacks some. The profile covers just over 150,000 clones, with 65% to 90% appearing a single time and under 2.5% taken by the ten largest. The V and J genes are TRBV2 and TRBJ1-5, with D uncertain. Sequenced input: PBMCs. The receptor's source is a woman aged 18-30 years in good health and CMV-seronegative. The CDR3 nucleotides read TGTGCCAGCAGTGAAAATGCAGGTGGCGTACCTCAGCCCCAGCATTTT. It encodes CASSENAGGVPQPQHF.